Listed below are T cell receptor beta chains from one sample, sequenced in a study of T cell responses to AZD1222 COVID-19 vaccine. TCRdb keeps only in-frame clones here, not all; method: immunoSEQ multiplex PCR. Of around 150,000 clones listed, around 90% are singletons. Specimen: peripheral blood, collected 28 days after the second AZD1222 dose. These receptors were obtained from an adult who received the AZD1222 COVID-19 vaccine. Each CDR3 is given without its conserved first and last residue. A clone size is listed for some rows: how often the clone was seen (once, few, many), or a class if it is expanded.

V,size,CDR3
TRBV5-1,-,ASSPGPANTEAF
TRBV6-1,-,ASSDPGANQPQH
TRBV5-6,-,ASRSLGGGNGYT
TRBV6-6,-,ASSYPGIAKNIQY
TRBV5-1,-,ASSLAGQGVRGEQY
TRBV7-2,-,ASSLSGSITGELF
TRBV29-1,-,SVPGTGASNYGYT
TRBV4-1,-,ASSQRGREVPLDNEQF
TRBV11-2,-,ASSLLGGTTITDTQY
TRBV2,-,ASRAYGRATEAF
TRBV7-9,-,ASSLPETDRSSGNTIY
TRBV5-1,few,ASSPSAGGGWNEQF
TRBV5-1,-,ASSERGAGTDTQY
TRBV27,few,ASSLATYEQY
TRBV29-1,-,SVGEPSNINYGYT
TRBV2,once,ASSPGYGYT
TRBV29-1,-,SVESPDGNGEQY
TRBV11-2,-,ASSLDRGQGQF
TRBV4-1,-,ASSQDLGDSGFYGYT
TRBV6-2/TRBV6-3,few,ASSYDPAGGTEQY
TRBV6-5,-,ASSYPPGGGPGELF
TRBV5-6,-,ASSLGRTYEQY
TRBV5-1,-,ASSEEQGWETQY
TRBV3-1/TRBV3-2,-,ASSHLSSYEQY
TRBV29-1,-,SVDIGNWDKPGRSNQPQH